This is a list of T cell receptor beta chains from one sample in a study of blood T cell repertoires in COVID-19. The repertoire was sequenced with immunoSEQ multiplex PCR; TCRdb's copy has only in-frame clones and lacks some. In the table there are approximately 97,000 clones, 75% to 90% of which are singletons. Input material: peripheral blood. The receptors were gathered from a woman of 80 years or more with acute or convalescent COVID-19. Both conserved end residues are part of each CDR3. The order of the fields is J gene, V gene, D gene, clone size, CDR3 protein, CDR3 DNA. A D gene is named only where the DNA matches it firmly. Clone size is given for some rows only: seen once, a few or many times, or a class if the clone is expanded.

TRBJ2-7 TRBV12-5 . . CASGLVLGQPTYEQYF TGTGCTAGTGGTTTGGTACTAGGGCAGCCAACCTACGAGCAGTACTTC
TRBJ1-6 TRBV5-6 TRBD1 . CASSLTGDNSPLHF TGTGCCAGCAGCCTTACAGGGGACAATTCACCCCTCCACTTT
TRBJ1-5 TRBV3-1/TRBV3-2 TRBD1 . CASSLNRDRVFSGNQPQHF TGTGCCAGCAGCCTTAACCGGGACAGGGTCTTTTCAGGGAATCAGCCCCAGCATTTT
TRBJ2-4 TRBV5-8 . . CASSIRGELAKNIQYF TGTGCCAGCAGCATCAGGGGGGAACTAGCCAAAAACATTCAGTACTTC
TRBJ1-3 TRBV9 . . CASSVGRRDTIYF TGTGCCAGCAGCGTAGGCAGGCGGGACACCATATATTTT
TRBJ1-5 TRBV19 . . CASSIENSLSNQPQHF TGTGCCAGTAGTATAGAAAACAGCCTTAGCAATCAGCCCCAGCATTTT
TRBJ1-3 TRBV24-1 . . CATSDLPPNGDSGNTIYF TGTGCCACCAGTGATTTGCCCCCGAACGGAGACTCTGGAAACACCATATATTTT
TRBJ2-1 TRBV27 TRBD2 . CATRLAGSNEQFF TGTGCCACCAGACTAGCGGGGAGCAATGAGCAGTTCTTC
TRBJ1-1 TRBV10-3 . . CAIRPGDHTEAFF TGTGCCATCAGACCGGGGGACCACACTGAAGCTTTCTTT
TRBJ2-7 TRBV11-3 . . CASSNREYEQYF TGTGCCAGCAGCAACAGGGAATACGAGCAGTACTTC
TRBJ2-2 TRBV15 TRBD2 few CATSPRLAGGRAGELFF TGTGCCACCAGTCCCAGACTAGCGGGGGGGCGCGCCGGGGAGCTGTTTTTT
TRBJ2-7 TRBV12-5 . few CASGGFGVRLFYEQYF TGTGCTAGTGGGGGGTTCGGGGTTCGGCTGTTCTACGAGCAGTACTTC
TRBJ1-2 TRBV5-1 TRBD1 . CASSPASITTGGIYGYTF TGCGCCAGCAGCCCGGCCTCGATCACAACAGGGGGAATCTATGGCTACACCTTC
TRBJ1-3 TRBV5-1 . . CASSVTGLDSGNTIYF TGCGCCAGCAGCGTCACAGGGCTTGACTCTGGAAACACCATATATTTT
TRBJ1-6 TRBV18 TRBD1 few CASSPWTGANSPLHF TGTGCCAGCTCCCCTTGGACAGGGGCTAATTCACCCCTCCACTTT
TRBJ1-5 TRBV7-2 . . CASSLTLGDQPQHF TGTGCCAGCAGCTTAACACTGGGCGATCAGCCCCAGCATTTT
TRBJ2-6 TRBV25-1 . . CASSAPKSVLTF TGTGCCAGCAGTGCCCCTAAGTCCGTCCTGACTTTC
TRBJ2-7 TRBV19 TRBD1 . CASSTSGTAAYEQYF TGTGCCAGTAGTACCTCCGGGACAGCAGCCTACGAGCAGTACTTC
TRBJ2-3 TRBV15 TRBD2 few CATKAGGPTDTQYF TGTGCCACCAAAGCGGGGGGGCCCACAGATACGCAGTATTTT
TRBJ1-4 TRBV24-1 . . CATSDSRPGGKLFF TGTGCCACCAGTGATTCTCGACCGGGCGGGAAACTGTTTTTT
TRBJ1-6 TRBV14 . . CASSHREVNSPLHF TGTGCCAGCAGCCATCGAGAAGTTAATTCACCCCTCCACTTT
TRBJ1-4 TRBV2 . . CASRALGAPNEKLFF TGTGCCAGCAGGGCTCTGGGGGCACCTAATGAAAAACTGTTTTTT
TRBJ2-2 TRBV25-1 . many CASSDVFPGATGELFF TGTGCCAGCAGTGACGTCTTTCCAGGGGCGACCGGGGAGCTGTTTTTT
TRBJ2-3 TRBV20-1 TRBD2 . CSASGQASGGAVVDTQYF TGCAGTGCTAGTGGGCAGGCGAGCGGGGGGGCTGTGGTAGATACGCAGTATTTT
TRBJ2-1 TRBV7-2 TRBD2 . CASNLMTSGGPGRFF TGTGCCAGCAACCTTATGACTAGCGGGGGGCCGGGTCGGTTCTTC
TRBJ2-5 TRBV5-1 . . CASSLAGPETQYF TGCGCCAGCAGCTTGGCTGGGCCAGAGACCCAGTACTTC
TRBJ1-5 TRBV2 . . CASSERSGFDQPQHF TGTGCCAGCAGTGAAAGGAGCGGGTTCGATCAGCCCCAGCATTTT
TRBJ2-7 TRBV5-4 TRBD2 . CASSLGSGGAAYEQYF TGTGCCAGCAGCTTGGGAAGCGGGGGGGCCGCCTACGAGCAGTACTTC
TRBJ2-2 TRBV11-3 . . CASSPGLTGELFF TGTGCCAGCAGCCCTGGACTTACCGGGGAGCTGTTTTTT
TRBJ1-1 TRBV18 TRBD1 . CASSLQGVNTEAFF TGTGCCAGCTCATTACAGGGGGTGAACACTGAAGCTTTCTTT